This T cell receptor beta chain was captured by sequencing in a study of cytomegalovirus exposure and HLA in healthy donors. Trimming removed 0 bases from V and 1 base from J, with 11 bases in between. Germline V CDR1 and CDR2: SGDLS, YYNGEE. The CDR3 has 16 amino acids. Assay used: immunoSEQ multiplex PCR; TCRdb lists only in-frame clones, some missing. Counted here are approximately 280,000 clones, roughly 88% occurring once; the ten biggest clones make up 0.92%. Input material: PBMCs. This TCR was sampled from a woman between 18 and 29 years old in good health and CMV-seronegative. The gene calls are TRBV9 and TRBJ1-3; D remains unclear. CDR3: CASSVGRVVSGNTIYF. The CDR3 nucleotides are TGTGCCAGCAGCGTAGGGAGGGTCGTATCTGGAAACACCATATATTTT.